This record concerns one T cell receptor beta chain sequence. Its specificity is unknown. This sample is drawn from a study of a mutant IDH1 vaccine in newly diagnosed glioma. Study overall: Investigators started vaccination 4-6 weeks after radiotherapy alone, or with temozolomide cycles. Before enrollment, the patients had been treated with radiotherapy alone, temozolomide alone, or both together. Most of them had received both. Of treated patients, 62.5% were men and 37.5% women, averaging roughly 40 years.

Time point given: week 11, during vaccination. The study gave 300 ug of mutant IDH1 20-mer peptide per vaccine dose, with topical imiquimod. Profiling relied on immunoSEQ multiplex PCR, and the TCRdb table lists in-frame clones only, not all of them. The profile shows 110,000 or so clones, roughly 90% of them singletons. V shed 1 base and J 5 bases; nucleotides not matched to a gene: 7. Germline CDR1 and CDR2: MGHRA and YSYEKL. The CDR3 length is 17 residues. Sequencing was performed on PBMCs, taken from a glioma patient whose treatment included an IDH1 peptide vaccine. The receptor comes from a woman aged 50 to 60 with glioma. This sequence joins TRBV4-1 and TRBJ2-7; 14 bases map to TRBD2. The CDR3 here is CASSQAPGLAGDHEQYF. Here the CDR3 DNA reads TGCGCCAGCAGCCAAGCCCCGGGACTAGCGGGAGACCACGAGCAGTACTTC.